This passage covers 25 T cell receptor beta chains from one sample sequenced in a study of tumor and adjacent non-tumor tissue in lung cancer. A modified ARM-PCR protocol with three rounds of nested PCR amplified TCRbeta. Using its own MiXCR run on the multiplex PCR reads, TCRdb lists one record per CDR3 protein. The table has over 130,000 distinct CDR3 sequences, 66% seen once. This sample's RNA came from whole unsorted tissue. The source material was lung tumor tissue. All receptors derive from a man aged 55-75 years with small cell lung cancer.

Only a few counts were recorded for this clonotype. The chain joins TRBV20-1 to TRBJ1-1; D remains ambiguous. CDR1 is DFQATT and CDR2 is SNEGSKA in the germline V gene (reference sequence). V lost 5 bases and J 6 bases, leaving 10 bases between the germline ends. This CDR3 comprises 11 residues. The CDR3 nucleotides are TGCAGTGCTTTCCCAGGTTCTGAAGCTTTCTTT. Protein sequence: CSAFPGSEAFF.

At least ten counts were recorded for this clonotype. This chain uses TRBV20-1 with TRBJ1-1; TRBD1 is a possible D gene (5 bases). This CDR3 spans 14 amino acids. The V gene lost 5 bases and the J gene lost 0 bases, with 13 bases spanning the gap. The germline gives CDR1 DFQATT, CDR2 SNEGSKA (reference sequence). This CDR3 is CSAAREGMNTEAFF. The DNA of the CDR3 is TGCAGTGCTGCAAGGGAGGGGATGAACACTGAAGCTTTCTTT.

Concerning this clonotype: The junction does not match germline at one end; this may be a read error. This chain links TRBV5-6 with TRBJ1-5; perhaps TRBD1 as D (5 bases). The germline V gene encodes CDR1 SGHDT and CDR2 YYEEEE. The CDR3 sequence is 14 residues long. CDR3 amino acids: CTSSLQGDGGPQHF. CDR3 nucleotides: TGTACCAGCAGCTTGCAAGGGGACGGTGGGCCCCAGCATTTT.

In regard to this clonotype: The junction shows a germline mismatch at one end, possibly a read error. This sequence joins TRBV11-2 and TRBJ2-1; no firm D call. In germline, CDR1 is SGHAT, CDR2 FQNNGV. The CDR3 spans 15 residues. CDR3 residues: CSSSLEMGFNNEQFF. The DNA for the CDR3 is TGTTCCAGCAGCTTAGAGATGGGGTTTAACAATGAGCAGTTCTTC.

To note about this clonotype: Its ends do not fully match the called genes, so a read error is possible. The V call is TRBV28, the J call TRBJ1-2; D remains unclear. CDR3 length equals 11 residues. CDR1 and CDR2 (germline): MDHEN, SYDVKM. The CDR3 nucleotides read TGTGCCAGCAGTTTACGGGATGGCTACGCCTTC. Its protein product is CASSLRDGYAF.

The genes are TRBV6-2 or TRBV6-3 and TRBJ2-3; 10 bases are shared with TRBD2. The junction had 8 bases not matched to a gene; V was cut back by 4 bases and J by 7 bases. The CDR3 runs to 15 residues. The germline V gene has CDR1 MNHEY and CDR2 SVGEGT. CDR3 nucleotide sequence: TGTGCCAGCAGTTTACGCACTAGCGGGATAAATACGCAGTATTTT. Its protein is CASSLRTSGINTQYF.

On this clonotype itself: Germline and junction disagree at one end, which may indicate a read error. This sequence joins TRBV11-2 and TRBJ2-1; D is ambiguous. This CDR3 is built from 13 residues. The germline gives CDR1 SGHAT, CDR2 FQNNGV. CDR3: CASCDDPSGELFF. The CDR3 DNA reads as TGTGCCAGCTGCGATGACCCCTCGGGTGAGCTGTTCTTC.

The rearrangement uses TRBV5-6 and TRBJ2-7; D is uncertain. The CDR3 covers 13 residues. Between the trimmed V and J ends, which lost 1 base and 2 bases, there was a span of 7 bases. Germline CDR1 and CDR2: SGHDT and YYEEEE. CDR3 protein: CASSLSRAYEQYF. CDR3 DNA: TGTGCCAGCAGCTTGTCCAGAGCCTACGAGCAGTACTTC.

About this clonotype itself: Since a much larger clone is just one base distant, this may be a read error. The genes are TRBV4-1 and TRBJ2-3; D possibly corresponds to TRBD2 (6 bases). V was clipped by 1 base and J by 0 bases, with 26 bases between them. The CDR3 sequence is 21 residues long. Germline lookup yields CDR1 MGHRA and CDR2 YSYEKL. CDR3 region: CASSQGTPRRGMLTSTDTQYF. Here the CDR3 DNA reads TGCGCCAGCAGCCAAGGAACACCTCGTCGCGGGATGCTAACTAGCACAGATACGCAGTATTTT.

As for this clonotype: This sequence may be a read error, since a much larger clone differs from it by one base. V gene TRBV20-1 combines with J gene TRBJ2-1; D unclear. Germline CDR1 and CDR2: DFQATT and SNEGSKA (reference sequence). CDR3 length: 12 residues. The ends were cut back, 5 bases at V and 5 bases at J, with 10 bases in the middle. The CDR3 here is CSACFQHNEQFF. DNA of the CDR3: TGCAGTGCTTGCTTCCAGCACAATGAGCAGTTCTTC.

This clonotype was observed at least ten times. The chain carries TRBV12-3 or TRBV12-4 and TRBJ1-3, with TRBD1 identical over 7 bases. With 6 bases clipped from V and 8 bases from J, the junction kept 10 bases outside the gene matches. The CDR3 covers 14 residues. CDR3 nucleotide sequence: TGTGCCAGCAGCCACAGGGGCAGTTGGGACACCATATATTTT. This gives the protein CASSHRGSWDTIYF.

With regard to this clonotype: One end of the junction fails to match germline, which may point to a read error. The CDR3 protein is CTSSYLRDVGELFF. CDR3 nucleotides: TGTACCAGCAGCTACCTTCGGGATGTCGGGGAGCTGTTTTTT. The chain links TRBV11-3 to TRBJ2-2, with D possibly being TRBD2 (5 bases). The V gene's germline CDR1 is SGHNT and CDR2 YENEEA. The CDR3 has 14 residues.

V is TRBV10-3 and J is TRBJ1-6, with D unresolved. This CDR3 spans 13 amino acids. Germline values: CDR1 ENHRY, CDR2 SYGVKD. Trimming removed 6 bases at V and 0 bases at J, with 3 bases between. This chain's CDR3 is CAIRSSYNSPLHF. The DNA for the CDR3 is TGTGCCATCAGAAGCTCCTATAATTCACCCCTCCACTTT.

The CDR3 sequence: CASSFLRGSYAQTQYF. In nucleotides, the CDR3 is TGTGCCAGCAGTTTTTTGCGGGGCTCCTACGCGCAAACCCAGTACTTC. V is TRBV12-3 or TRBV12-4 and J is TRBJ2-5; D is possibly TRBD2 (6 bases). V was clipped by 3 bases and J by 8 bases, with 22 bases between them. The CDR3 extends over 16 amino acids.

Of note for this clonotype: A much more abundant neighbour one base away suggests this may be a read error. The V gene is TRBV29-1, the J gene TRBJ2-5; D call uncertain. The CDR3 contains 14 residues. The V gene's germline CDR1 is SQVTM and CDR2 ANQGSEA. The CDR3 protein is CSAEDLSLEETQYF. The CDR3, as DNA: TGCAGCGCTGAAGACCTAAGTTTGGAAGAGACCCAGTACTTC.

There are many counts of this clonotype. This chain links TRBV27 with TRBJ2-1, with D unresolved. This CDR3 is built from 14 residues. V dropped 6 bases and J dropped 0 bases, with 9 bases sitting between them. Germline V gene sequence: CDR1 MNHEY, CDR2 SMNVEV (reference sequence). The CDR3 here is CASSRSASYNEQFF. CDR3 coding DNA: TGTGCCAGCAGCCGTTCAGCCTCCTACAATGAGCAGTTCTTC.

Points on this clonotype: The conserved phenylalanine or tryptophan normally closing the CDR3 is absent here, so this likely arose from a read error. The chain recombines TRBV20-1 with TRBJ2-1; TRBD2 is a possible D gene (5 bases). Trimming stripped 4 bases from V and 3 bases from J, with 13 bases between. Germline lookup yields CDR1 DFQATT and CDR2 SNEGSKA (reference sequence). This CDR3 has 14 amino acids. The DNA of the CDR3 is TGCAGTGCTAATGAGGTGGAGGACTACAATGAGCAGTTCATC. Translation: CSANEVEDYNEQFI.

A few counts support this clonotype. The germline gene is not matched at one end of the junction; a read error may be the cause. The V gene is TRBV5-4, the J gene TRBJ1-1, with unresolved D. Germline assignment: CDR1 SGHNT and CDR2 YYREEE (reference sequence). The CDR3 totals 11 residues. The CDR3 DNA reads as TGTGCCAGCAGCTTAGAAACTGAAGTTTTCTTT. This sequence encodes CASSLETEVFF.

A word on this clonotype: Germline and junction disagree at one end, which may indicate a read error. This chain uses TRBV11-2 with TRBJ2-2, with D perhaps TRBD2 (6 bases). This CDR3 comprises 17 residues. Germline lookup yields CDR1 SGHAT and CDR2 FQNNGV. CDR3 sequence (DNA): TGTGCCAGCAGCTCTCTGACTGGCGGGACGAACACCGGGGAGTTGTTTTTT. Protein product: CASSSLTGGTNTGELFF.

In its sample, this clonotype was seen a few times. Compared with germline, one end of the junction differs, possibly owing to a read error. The CDR3 bases are TGTGCCAGCAGTGAATCCCAGGGATATTCCTCCGGCAATGAGCAGTCCTTC. Residues: CASSESQGYSSGNEQSF. The V call is TRBV6-1, the J call TRBJ2-1; tentatively, D is TRBD1 (5 bases). The CDR3 is made up of 17 amino acids. Germline V lookup: CDR1 MNHNS, CDR2 SASEGT.

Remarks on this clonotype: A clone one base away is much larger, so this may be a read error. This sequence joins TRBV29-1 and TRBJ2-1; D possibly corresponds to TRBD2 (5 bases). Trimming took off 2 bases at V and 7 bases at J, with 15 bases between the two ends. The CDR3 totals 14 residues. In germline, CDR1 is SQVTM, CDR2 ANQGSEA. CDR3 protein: CSVETRAWPNEQFF. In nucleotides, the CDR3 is TGCAGCGTTGAAACGAGGGCGTGGCCAAATGAGCAGTTCTTC.

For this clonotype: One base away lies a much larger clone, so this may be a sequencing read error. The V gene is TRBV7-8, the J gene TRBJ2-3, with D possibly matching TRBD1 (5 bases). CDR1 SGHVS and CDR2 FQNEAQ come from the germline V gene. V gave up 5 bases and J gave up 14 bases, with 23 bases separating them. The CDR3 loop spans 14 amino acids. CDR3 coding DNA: TGTGCCAGCAGCCCAAACTGGGGCCTAAGATCAGTGTATTTT. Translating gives CASSPNWGLRSVYF.

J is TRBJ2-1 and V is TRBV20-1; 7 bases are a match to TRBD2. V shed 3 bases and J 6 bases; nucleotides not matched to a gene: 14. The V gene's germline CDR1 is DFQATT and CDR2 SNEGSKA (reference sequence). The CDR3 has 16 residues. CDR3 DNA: TGCAGTGCTAGCCCCGCCTCCGGGACTACGTGCAATGAGCAGTTCTTC. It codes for CSASPASGTTCNEQFF.

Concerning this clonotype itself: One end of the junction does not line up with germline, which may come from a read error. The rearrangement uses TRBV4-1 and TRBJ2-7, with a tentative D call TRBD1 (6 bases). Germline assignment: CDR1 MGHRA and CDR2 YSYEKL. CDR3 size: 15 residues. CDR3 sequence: CASRGGVSGNYEQYF. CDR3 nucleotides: TGTGCCAGCAGAGGGGGAGTCAGCGGTAACTACGAGCAATACTTC.

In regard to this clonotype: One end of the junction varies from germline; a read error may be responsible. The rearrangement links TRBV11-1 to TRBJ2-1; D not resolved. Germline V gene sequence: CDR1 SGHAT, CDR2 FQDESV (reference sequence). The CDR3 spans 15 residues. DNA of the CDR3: TGTGCTAGCAACCCCCCCGGCCAGTGGTTGAATGAGCAGTTCTTC. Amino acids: CASNPPGQWLNEQFF.